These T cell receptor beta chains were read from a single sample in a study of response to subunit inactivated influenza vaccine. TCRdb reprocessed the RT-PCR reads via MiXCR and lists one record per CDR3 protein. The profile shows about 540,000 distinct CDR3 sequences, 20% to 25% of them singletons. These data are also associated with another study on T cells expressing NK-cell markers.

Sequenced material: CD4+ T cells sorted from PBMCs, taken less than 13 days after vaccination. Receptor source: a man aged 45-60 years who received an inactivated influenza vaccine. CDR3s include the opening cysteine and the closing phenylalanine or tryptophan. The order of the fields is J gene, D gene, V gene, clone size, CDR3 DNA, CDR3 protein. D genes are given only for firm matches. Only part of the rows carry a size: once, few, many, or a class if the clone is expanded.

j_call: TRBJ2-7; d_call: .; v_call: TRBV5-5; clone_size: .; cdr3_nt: TGTGCCAGCAGCGCCCGGGACCCAGCCTACGAGCAGTACTTC; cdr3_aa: CASSARDPAYEQYF
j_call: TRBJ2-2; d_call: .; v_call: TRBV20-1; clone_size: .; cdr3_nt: TGCAGTGCTAGTAGGGGCGGCGGGGAGCTGTTTTTT; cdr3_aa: CSASRGGGELFF
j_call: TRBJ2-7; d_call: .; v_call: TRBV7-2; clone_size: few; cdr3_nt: TGTGCCAGCAGCTCCACGACACAGGCCGGGCCCCACGAGCAGTACTTC; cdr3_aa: CASSSTTQAGPHEQYF
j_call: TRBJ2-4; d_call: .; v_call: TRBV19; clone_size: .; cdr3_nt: TGTGCCAGTAGTCTCTACTCGGGGAGGAACATTCAGTACTTC; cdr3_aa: CASSLYSGRNIQYF
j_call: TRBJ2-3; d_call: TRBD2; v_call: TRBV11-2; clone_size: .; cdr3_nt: TGTGCCAGCAGCCTCCGACTAGCGGGGGTGACTAGCACAGATACGCAGTATTTT; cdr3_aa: CASSLRLAGVTSTDTQYF
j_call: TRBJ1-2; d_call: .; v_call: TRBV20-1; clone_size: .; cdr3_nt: TGCAGTGCTAGAGATTCAGGCCCGGCGTATGGCTACACCTTC; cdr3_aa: CSARDSGPAYGYTF
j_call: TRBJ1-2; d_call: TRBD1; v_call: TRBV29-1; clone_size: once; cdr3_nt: TGCAGCGTTGAAGATCCCTTTGGACAGGACTATGGCTACACCTTC; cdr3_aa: CSVEDPFGQDYGYTF
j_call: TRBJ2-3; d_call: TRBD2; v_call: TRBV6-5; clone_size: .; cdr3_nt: TGTGCCAGCAGTTCAAGGGGAAGCGGGGCCAGCACAGATACGCAGTATTTT; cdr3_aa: CASSSRGSGASTDTQYF
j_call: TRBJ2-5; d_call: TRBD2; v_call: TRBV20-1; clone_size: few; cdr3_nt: TGCAGTGCTAGAGATCCTAGCGGGGGGAAACAAGAGACCCAGTACTTC; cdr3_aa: CSARDPSGGKQETQYF
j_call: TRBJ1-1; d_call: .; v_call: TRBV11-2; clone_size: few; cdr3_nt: TGTGCCAGCAGCTTAGTTGCAGGGGATGAAGCTTTCTTT; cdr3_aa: CASSLVAGDEAFF
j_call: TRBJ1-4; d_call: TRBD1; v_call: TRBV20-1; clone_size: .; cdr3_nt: TGCAGTGCTAAGCCACCCGGGACAGGGAATGAAAAACTGTTTTTT; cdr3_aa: CSAKPPGTGNEKLFF
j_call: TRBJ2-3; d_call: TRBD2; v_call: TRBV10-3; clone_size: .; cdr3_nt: TGTGCCATCAGTGGAGCGGGGGCTACTACAGATACGCAGTATTTT; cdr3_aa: CAISGAGATTDTQYF
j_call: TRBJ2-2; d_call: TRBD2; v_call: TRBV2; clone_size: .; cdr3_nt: TGTGCCAGCGGCGGACTAGCGGGAGATACCGGGGAGCTGTTTTTT; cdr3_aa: CASGGLAGDTGELFF
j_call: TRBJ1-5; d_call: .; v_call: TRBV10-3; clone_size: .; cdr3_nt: TGTGCCATCAGTCGAGGGAGTGACAATCAGCCCCAGCATTTT; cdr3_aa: CAISRGSDNQPQHF
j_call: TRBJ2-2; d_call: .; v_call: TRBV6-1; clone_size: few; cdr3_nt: TGTGCCAGCAGTCCCCAGGACACCGGGGAGCTGTTTTTT; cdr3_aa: CASSPQDTGELFF
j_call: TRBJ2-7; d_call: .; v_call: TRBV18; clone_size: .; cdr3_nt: TGTGCCAGCTCACCTCCCCAGGCGGGGGAGCAGTACTTC; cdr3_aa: CASSPPQAGEQYF
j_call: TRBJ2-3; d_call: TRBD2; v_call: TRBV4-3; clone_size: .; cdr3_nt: TGCGCCAGCAGCCAAGTCGCACCGACTAGCGGGCGCACAGATACGCAGTATTTT; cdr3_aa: CASSQVAPTSGRTDTQYF
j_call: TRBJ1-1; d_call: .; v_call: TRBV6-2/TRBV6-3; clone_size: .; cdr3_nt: TGTGCCAGCATGCAACCTAACACTGAAGCTTTCTTT; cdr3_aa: CASMQPNTEAFF
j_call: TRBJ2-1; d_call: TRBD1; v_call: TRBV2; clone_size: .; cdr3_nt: TGTGCCAGCAGTCCAGGGGGCCGGAAGTTCTTC; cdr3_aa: CASSPGGRKFF
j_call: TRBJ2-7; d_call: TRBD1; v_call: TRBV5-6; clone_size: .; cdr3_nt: TGTGCCAGCACCGGGAACAGGGGGCTCTACGAGCAGTACTTC; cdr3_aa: CASTGNRGLYEQYF
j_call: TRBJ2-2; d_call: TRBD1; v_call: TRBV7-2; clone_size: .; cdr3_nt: TGTGCCAGCAGCCCCGGGACAGGGGTATACGGGGAGCTGTTTTTT; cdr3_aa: CASSPGTGVYGELFF
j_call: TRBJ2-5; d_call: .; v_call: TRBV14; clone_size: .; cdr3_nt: TGTGCCAGCAGCCGAACCCAGGGGGGGAGCGAGACCCAGTACTTC; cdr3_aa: CASSRTQGGSETQYF
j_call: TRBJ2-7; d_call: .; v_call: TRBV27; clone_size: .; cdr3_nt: TGTGCCAGCAGTTTATCTCGGTGGGTCAGCGACCACGAGCAGTACTTC; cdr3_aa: CASSLSRWVSDHEQYF
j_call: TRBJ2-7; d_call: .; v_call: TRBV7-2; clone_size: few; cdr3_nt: TGTGCCAGCAGCTTAGGCCTAGACTACTTC; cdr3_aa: CASSLGLDYF
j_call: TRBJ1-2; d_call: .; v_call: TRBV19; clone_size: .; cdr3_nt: TGTGCCAGTAGTCGTACACAGTCCTATGGCTACACCTTC; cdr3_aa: CASSRTQSYGYTF
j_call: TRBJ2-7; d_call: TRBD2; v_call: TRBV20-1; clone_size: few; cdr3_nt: TGCAGTGCGTCAGCGGGAGAGGTGGGCGAGCAGTACTTC; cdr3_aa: CSASAGEVGEQYF
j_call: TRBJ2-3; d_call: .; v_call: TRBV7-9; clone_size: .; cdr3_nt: TGTGCCAGCAGCTACACTCCCGGTAGGGGGAGGACAGATACGCAGTATTTT; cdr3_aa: CASSYTPGRGRTDTQYF